The rows below give T cell receptor beta chains drawn from one sample of a study of cytomegalovirus exposure and HLA in healthy donors. The assay was immunoSEQ multiplex PCR, and TCRdb's table has in-frame clones only and misses some. Among some 170,000 clones listed, roughly two thirds were seen once. The sequenced sample was PBMCs. These receptors came from a woman aged 25 to 39 in good health and CMV-seronegative. Both conserved end residues are part of each CDR3. The D gene is left open where the match is weak. Clone size, where shown, is once, few, many, or a class for clones that have expanded.

v_call: TRBV28
d_call: -
clone_size: -
j_call: TRBJ2-1
cdr3_nt: TGTGCCAGCAGTTTATTGGGGGGATTCTACAATGAGCAGTTCTTC
cdr3_aa: CASSLLGGFYNEQFF

v_call: TRBV13
d_call: -
clone_size: few
j_call: TRBJ1-3
cdr3_nt: TGTGCCAGCAGCTTAGGTGCGCAGGGGGGAAACACCATATATTTT
cdr3_aa: CASSLGAQGGNTIYF

v_call: TRBV5-6
d_call: TRBD2
clone_size: -
j_call: TRBJ2-1
cdr3_nt: TGTGCCAGCAGCTTTACTAGCGGGGGATTTTACAATGAGCAGTTCTTC
cdr3_aa: CASSFTSGGFYNEQFF

v_call: TRBV7-6
d_call: -
clone_size: -
j_call: TRBJ2-3
cdr3_nt: TGTGCCAGCAGCTTAGGGCTTGATACGCAGTATTTT
cdr3_aa: CASSLGLDTQYF

v_call: TRBV9
d_call: -
clone_size: -
j_call: TRBJ1-2
cdr3_nt: TGTGCCAGCACGGGGAAATACTATGGCTACACCTTC
cdr3_aa: CASTGKYYGYTF

v_call: TRBV7-3
d_call: TRBD2
clone_size: -
j_call: TRBJ2-1
cdr3_nt: TGTGCCAGCAGCTCTAGCGGGGGGGCTTTCAATGAGCAGTTCTTC
cdr3_aa: CASSSSGGAFNEQFF

v_call: TRBV7-2
d_call: TRBD1
clone_size: once
j_call: TRBJ1-1
cdr3_nt: TGTGCCAGCAGCTTACTACCAGGGGGCAGGAACACTGAAGCTTTCTTT
cdr3_aa: CASSLLPGGRNTEAFF

v_call: TRBV4-2
d_call: -
clone_size: -
j_call: TRBJ2-3
cdr3_nt: TGTGCCAGCAGCGGACCGGGAAACGACGCAGATACGCAGTATTTT
cdr3_aa: CASSGPGNDADTQYF

v_call: TRBV27
d_call: -
clone_size: -
j_call: TRBJ2-7
cdr3_nt: TGTGCCAGCAGTTTGTTGCGCGGCGAGCAGTACTTC
cdr3_aa: CASSLLRGEQYF

v_call: TRBV18
d_call: TRBD1
clone_size: few
j_call: TRBJ1-5
cdr3_nt: TGTGCCAGCTCAGCCCGGGACAGTTATCAGCCCCAGCATTTT
cdr3_aa: CASSARDSYQPQHF

v_call: TRBV5-1
d_call: TRBD2
clone_size: -
j_call: TRBJ2-1
cdr3_nt: TGCGCCAGCAGCCCCGCGGTAGCGGGAGGGTACAATGAGCAGTTCTTC
cdr3_aa: CASSPAVAGGYNEQFF

v_call: TRBV9
d_call: TRBD2
clone_size: -
j_call: TRBJ2-1
cdr3_nt: TGTGCCAGCAGCCCCGGGACTAGCGGTTACAATGAGCAGTTCTTC
cdr3_aa: CASSPGTSGYNEQFF

v_call: TRBV9
d_call: -
clone_size: -
j_call: TRBJ2-1
cdr3_nt: TGTGCCAGCAGCGTAGCCGGGAGCGACTACAATGAGCAGTTCTTC
cdr3_aa: CASSVAGSDYNEQFF

v_call: TRBV5-1
d_call: TRBD2
clone_size: -
j_call: TRBJ2-3
cdr3_nt: TGCGCCAGCAGCTTGGTTCTAGCGGGAGCGATTTTGGAAGATACGCAGTATTTT
cdr3_aa: CASSLVLAGAILEDTQYF

v_call: TRBV28
d_call: TRBD1
clone_size: few
j_call: TRBJ1-5
cdr3_nt: TGTGCCAGCAGCATCCCGGGACAGGCCACGTTAAATCAGCCCCAGCATTTT
cdr3_aa: CASSIPGQATLNQPQHF

v_call: TRBV27
d_call: TRBD1
clone_size: -
j_call: TRBJ1-2
cdr3_nt: TGTGCCAGCAGATCGGGACAGGGGTTCGGCTACACCTTC
cdr3_aa: CASRSGQGFGYTF

v_call: TRBV29-1
d_call: -
clone_size: -
j_call: TRBJ1-5
cdr3_nt: TGCAGCGTTGGGGGGGGAGGCCAGCCCCAGCATTTT
cdr3_aa: CSVGGGGQPQHF